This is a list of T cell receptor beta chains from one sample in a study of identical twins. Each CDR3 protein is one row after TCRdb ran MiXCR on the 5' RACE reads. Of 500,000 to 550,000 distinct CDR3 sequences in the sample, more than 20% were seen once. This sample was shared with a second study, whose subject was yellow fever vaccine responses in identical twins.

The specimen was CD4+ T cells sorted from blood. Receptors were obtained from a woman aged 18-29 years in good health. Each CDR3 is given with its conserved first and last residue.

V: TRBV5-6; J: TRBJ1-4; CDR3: CASSENRVLNEKLFF
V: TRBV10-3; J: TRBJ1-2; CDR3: CAISESSTNYGYTF
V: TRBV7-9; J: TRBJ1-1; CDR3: CASSPRQGEAFF
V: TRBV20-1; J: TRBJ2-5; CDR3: CSAIPGHQETQYF
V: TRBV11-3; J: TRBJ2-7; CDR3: CASSSLGYEQYF
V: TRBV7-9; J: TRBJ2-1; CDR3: CASTSSGGDYNEQFF
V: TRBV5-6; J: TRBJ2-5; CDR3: CASSDPGTPPTQYF
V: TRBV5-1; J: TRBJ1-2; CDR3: CASSLTGTEINGYTF
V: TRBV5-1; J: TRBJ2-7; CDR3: CASSLRQGHEQYF
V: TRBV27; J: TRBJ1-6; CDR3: CASSLARASPLHF
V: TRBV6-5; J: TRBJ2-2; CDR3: CASSSWGYRELFF
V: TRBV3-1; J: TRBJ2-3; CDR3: CASSQFATSTDTQYF
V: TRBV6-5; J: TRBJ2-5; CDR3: CASSNQRYQETQYF
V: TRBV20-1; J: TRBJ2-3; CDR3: CSAADYRSGDTQYF
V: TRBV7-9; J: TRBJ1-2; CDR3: CASSSYRDPGYTF
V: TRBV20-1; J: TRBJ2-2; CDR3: CSARGGLVSTGELFF
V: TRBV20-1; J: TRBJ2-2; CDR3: CSATSAGNTGELFF
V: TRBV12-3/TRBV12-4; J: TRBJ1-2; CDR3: CASRDLGGPDYGYTF
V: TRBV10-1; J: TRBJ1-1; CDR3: CASSELEGNTEAFF
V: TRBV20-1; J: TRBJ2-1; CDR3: CSASRLGEQFF
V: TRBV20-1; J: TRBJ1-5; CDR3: CSARAFNQPQHF
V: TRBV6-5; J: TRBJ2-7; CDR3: CASSYTSESSYEQYF
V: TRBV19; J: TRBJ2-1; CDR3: CASSTPIAGKANEQFF
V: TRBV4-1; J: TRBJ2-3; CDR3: CASSQDMERAPDTQYF
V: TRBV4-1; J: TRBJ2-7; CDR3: CASSLARTYEQYF
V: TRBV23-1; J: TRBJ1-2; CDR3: CASSQSWEEELENYGYTF
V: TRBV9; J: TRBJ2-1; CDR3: CASSVDPDGFSSYNEQFF
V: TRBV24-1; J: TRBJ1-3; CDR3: CATSDPGSSGNTIYF
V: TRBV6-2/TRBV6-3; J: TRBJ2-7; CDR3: CASKSTGNHEQYF
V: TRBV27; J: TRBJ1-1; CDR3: CASSLAGTVPNTEAFF
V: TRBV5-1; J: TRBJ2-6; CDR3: CASSLETAGANVLTF
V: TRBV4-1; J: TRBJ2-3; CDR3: CASSQERGWAGADTQYF
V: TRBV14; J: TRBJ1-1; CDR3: CASSERDRVRFTEAFF
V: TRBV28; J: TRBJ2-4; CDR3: CASSSAGTGGSYNF
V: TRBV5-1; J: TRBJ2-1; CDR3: CASSLASGRGLYNEQFF
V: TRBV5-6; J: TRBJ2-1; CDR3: CASSLAHRDGAYNEQFF
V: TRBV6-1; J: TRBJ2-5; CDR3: CASSVAGGAETQYF
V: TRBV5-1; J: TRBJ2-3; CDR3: CASSLAPGPLDTQYF
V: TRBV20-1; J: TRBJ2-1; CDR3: CAGTGDYNEQFF
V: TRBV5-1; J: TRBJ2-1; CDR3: CASSSQLADFGNEQFF